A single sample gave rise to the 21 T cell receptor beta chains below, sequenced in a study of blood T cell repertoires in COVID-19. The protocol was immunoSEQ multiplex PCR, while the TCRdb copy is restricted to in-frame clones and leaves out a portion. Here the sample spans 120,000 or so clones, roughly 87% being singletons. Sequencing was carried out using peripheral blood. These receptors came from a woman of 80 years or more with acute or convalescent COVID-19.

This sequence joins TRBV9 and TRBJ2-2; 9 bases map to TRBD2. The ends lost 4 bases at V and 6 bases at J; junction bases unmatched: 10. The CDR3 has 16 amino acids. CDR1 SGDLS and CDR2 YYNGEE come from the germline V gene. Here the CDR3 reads CASSPLAGTTSGELFF. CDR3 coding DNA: TGTGCCAGCAGCCCGCTAGCGGGGACAACCTCCGGGGAGCTGTTTTTT.

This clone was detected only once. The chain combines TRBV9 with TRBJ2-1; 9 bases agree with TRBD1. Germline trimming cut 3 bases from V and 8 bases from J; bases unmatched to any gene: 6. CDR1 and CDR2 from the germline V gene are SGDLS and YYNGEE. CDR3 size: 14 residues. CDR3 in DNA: TGTGCCAGCAGCGAACCGGGACAGGGAGATGAGCAGTTCTTC. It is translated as CASSEPGQGDEQFF.

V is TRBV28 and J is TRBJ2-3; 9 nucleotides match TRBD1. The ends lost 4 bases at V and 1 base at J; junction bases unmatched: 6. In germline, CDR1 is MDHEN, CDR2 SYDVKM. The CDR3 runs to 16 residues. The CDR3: CASSYPRDRGTDTQYF. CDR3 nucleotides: TGTGCCAGCAGTTACCCCCGGGACAGGGGCACAGATACGCAGTATTTT.

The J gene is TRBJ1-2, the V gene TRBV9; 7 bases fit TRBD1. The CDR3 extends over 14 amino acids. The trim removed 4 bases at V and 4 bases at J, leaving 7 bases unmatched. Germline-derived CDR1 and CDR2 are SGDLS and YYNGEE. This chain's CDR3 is CASSRDSGAYGYTF. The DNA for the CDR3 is TGTGCCAGCAGCCGGGACAGCGGCGCCTATGGCTACACCTTC.

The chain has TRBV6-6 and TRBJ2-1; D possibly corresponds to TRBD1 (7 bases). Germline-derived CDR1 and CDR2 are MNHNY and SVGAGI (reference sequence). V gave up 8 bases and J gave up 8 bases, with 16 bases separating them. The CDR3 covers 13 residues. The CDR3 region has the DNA TGTGCCAGCGTTCAGGGGGGCTCCGATGAGCAGTTCTTC. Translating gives CASVQGGSDEQFF.

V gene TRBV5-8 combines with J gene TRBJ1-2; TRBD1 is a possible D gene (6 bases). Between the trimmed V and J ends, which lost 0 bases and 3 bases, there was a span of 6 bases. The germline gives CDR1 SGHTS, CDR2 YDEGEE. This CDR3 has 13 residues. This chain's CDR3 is CASSLDRDYGYTF. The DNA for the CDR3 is TGTGCCAGCAGCTTGGACAGGGACTATGGCTACACCTTC.

Here the CDR3 DNA reads TGTGCCAGCAGTTACCGGGACAGCGGCGGCTACACCTTC. Its protein product is CASSYRDSGGYTF. This sequence joins TRBV6-2 or TRBV6-3 and TRBJ1-2; 7 bases fit TRBD1. The germline gives CDR1 MNHEY, CDR2 SVGEGT. CDR3 length: 13 amino acids. The V segment lost 2 bases and the J segment 8 bases; nucleotides outside the gene matches: 5.

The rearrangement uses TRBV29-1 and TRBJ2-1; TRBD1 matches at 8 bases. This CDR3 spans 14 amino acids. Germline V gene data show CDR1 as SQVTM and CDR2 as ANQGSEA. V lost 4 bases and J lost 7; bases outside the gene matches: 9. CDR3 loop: CSVVRTGNQNEQFF. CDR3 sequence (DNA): TGCAGCGTTGTTCGGACAGGGAACCAAAATGAGCAGTTCTTC.

The CDR3 nucleotides are TGCAGCGTTGGGGGGACAGGAGATGAGCAGTTCTTC. Protein sequence: CSVGGTGDEQFF. This chain uses TRBV29-1 with TRBJ2-1, with 8 bases that match TRBD1. With 4 bases clipped from V and 8 bases from J, the junction kept 4 bases outside the gene matches. The CDR3 runs to 12 residues. Germline V lookup: CDR1 SQVTM, CDR2 ANQGSEA.

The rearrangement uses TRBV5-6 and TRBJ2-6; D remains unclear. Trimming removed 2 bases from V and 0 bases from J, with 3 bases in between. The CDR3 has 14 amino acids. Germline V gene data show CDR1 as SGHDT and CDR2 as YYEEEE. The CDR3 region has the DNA TGTGCCAGCAGCTTCAACTCTGGGGCCAACGTCCTGACTTTC. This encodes CASSFNSGANVLTF.

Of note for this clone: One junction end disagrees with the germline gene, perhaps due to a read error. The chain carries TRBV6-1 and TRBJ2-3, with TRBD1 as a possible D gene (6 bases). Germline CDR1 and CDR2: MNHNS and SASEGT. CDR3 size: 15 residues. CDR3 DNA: TGTGCCAGCAGCGAAGACAGGCCTTACACAGATACGCAGTATTTT. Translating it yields CASSEDRPYTDTQYF.

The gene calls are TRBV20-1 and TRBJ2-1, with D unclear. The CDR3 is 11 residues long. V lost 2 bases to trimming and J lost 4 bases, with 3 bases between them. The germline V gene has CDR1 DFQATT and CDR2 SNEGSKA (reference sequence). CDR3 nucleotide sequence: TGCAGTGCTAGATCGTACAATGAGCAGTTCTTC. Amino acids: CSARSYNEQFF.

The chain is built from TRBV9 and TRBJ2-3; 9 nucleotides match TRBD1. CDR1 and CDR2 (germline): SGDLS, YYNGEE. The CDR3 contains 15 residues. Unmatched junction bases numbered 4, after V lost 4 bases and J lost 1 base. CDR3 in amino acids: CASSLRDRGTDTQYF. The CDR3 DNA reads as TGTGCCAGCAGCCTCCGGGACAGGGGCACAGATACGCAGTATTTT.

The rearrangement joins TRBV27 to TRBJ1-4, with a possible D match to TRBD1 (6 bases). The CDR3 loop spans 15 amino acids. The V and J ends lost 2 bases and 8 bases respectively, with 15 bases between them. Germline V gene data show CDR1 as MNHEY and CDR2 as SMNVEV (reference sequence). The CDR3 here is CASSLVRDIGEKLFF. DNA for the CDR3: TGTGCCAGCAGTTTAGTAAGGGACATTGGCGAAAAACTGTTTTTT.

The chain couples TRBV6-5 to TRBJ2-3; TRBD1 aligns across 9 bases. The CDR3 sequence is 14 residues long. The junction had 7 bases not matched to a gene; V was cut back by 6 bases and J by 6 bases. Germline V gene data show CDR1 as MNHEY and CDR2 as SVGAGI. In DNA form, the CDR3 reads TGTGCCAGCAGAGTGGACAGGGGTGGGGATACGCAGTATTTT. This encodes CASRVDRGGDTQYF.

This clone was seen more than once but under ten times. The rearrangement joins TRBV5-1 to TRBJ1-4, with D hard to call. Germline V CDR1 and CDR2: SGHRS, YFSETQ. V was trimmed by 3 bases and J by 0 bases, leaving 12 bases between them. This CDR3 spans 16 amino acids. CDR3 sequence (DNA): TGCGCCAGCAGCTCAGGACGGACTGCAACTAATGAAAAACTGTTTTTT. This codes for CASSSGRTATNEKLFF. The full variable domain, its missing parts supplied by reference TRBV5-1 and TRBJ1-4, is KAGVTQTPRYLIKTRGQQVTLSCSPISGHRSVSWYQQTPGQGLQFLFEYFSETQRNKGNFPGRFSGRQFSNSRSEMNVSTLELGDSALYLCASSSGRTATNEKLFFGSGTQLSVL.

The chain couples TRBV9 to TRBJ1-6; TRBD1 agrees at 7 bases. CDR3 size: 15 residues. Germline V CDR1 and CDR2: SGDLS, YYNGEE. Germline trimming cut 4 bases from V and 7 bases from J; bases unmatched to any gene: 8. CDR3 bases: TGTGCCAGCAGCCGGGACAGAGCCCTAAATTCACCCCTCCACTTT. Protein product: CASSRDRALNSPLHF.

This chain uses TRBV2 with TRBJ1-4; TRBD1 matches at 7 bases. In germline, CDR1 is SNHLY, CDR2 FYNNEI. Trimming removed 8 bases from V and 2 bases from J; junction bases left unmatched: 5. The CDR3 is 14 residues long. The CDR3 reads CASFDRVTNEKLFF. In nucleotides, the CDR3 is TGTGCCAGCTTTGACAGGGTCACTAATGAAAAACTGTTTTTT.

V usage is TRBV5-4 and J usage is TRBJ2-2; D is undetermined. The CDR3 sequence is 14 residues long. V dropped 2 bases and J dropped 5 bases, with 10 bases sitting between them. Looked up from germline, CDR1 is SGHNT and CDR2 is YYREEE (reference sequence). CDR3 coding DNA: TGTGCCAGCAGCTTCCTAGTCGATACCGGGGAGCTGTTTTTT. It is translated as CASSFLVDTGELFF. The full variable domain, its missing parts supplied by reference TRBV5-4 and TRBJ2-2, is ETGVTQSPTHLIKTRGQQVTLRCSSQSGHNTVSWYQQALGQGPQFIFQYYREEENGRGNFPPRFSGLQFPNYSSELNVNALELDDSALYLCASSFLVDTGELFFGEGSRLTVL.

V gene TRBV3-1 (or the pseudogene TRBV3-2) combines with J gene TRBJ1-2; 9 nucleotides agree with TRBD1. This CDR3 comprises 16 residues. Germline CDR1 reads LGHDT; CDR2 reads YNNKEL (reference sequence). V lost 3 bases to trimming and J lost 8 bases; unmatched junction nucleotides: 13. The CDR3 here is CASSQERKQGARGYTF. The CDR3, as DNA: TGTGCCAGCAGCCAGGAAAGGAAACAGGGGGCGCGGGGCTACACCTTC.

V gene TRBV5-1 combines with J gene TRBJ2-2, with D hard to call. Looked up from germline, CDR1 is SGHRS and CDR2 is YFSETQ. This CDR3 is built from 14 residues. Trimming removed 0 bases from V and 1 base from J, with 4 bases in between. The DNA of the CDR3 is TGCGCCAGCAGCTTGGCCGGGAACACCGGGGAGCTGTTTTTT. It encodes CASSLAGNTGELFF. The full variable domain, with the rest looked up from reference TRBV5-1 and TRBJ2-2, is KAGVTQTPRYLIKTRGQQVTLSCSPISGHRSVSWYQQTPGQGLQFLFEYFSETQRNKGNFPGRFSGRQFSNSRSEMNVSTLELGDSALYLCASSLAGNTGELFFGEGSRLTVL.